The rows below give T cell receptor beta chains drawn from one sample of a study of T cell changes during pregnancy in multiple sclerosis. TCRdb's table, derived via immunoSEQ multiplex PCR, lists solely in-frame clones and lacks some. This table has fewer than 90,000 clones, just under 95% appearing once. Source: peripheral blood, taken in the third trimester of pregnancy. Source of these receptors: a female donor in good health, enrolled as a control in a pregnancy study. Each CDR3 is given with its conserved first and last residue. Expanded clones are given a class, and other clones once, few, many or no size at all.

V gene	clone size	J gene	CDR3 protein
TRBV28	NA	TRBJ2-2	CASSLNRGTNTGELFF
TRBV19	NA	TRBJ2-1	CASSNHRSAQFF
TRBV7-8	NA	TRBJ2-7	CASSVRQAEQYF
TRBV6-1	NA	TRBJ1-4	CASSGPGGRANEKLFF
TRBV28	NA	TRBJ1-2	CASSLSSTGFSYGYTF
TRBV28	NA	TRBJ1-2	CASSPRQGVNGYTF
TRBV7-9	once	TRBJ2-7	CASSSTAGTVEHEQYF
TRBV6-4	NA	TRBJ1-1	CASSVVRGAEAFF
TRBV29-1	NA	TRBJ2-5	CSSRGGMGETQYF
TRBV7-2	once	TRBJ1-2	CASSLEQVYGYTF
TRBV5-1	NA	TRBJ2-2	CASSFSRAGTGELFF
TRBV5-1	NA	TRBJ2-2	CASSLGDREVWNTGELFF
TRBV19	NA	TRBJ2-1	CASSTPTGGRVFSYNEQFF
TRBV2	NA	TRBJ1-5	CASSEGQGPSYQPQHF
TRBV6-1	NA	TRBJ1-3	CASSDTGGRDSGNTIYF
TRBV28	NA	TRBJ2-5	CASSLDSPQETQYF
TRBV2	NA	TRBJ2-3	CASYRGDTQYF
TRBV30	NA	TRBJ1-3	CAWGGQHSGNTIYF
TRBV4-1	NA	TRBJ1-5	CASSQGQGTNQPQHF
TRBV6-1	few	TRBJ2-7	CASSATGGGNYEQYF
TRBV9	NA	TRBJ2-7	CASRIGQYEQYF
TRBV19	NA	TRBJ1-3	CASSSGQSSGNTIYF
TRBV18	NA	TRBJ2-7	CASSPDLPDEQYF
TRBV21-1	NA	TRBJ2-1	CASSKTWGRSGRVNNEQFF
TRBV28	once	TRBJ2-2	CASSSGFGALNTGELFF
TRBV27	NA	TRBJ1-5	CASGVLGQGLNQPQHF
TRBV21-1	NA	TRBJ2-5	CASRGPGQETQYF
TRBV7-2	NA	TRBJ1-3	CASSLMATGDTIYF
TRBV7-8	NA	TRBJ2-2	CASSSTISGGNTGELFF
TRBV5-3	NA	TRBJ2-7	CARSSTGTSGRKQYF
TRBV28	once	TRBJ2-5	CASSLLGAGQETQYF
TRBV5-1	NA	TRBJ2-3	CASTRTGGTDTQYF
TRBV28	NA	TRBJ2-7	CASSSFMGDRYEQYF
TRBV28	NA	TRBJ1-1	CASRTRDTGTEAFF
TRBV9	once	TRBJ1-4	CASSKETGKNEKLFF
TRBV7-2	once	TRBJ2-1	CASSQGSLGEQFF
TRBV19	NA	TRBJ2-3	CASSIIGDRDSDTQYF
TRBV28	NA	TRBJ1-1	CASSLKQGYTEAFF
TRBV4-1	NA	TRBJ1-5	CASGWGGDQPQHF
TRBV30	NA	TRBJ2-5	CAWTRDNQETQYF
TRBV25-1	NA	TRBJ2-1	CATQTAGLASAEQFF
TRBV6-1	NA	TRBJ1-5	CASSLTGRQPQHF
TRBV27	NA	TRBJ2-3	CASSLLGLASTDTQYF
TRBV25-1	NA	TRBJ2-5	CASSEGQARGWTQYF
TRBV6-4	many	TRBJ2-3	CASSEGGRETDTQYF
TRBV11-3	NA	TRBJ2-1	CASSLENEQFF
TRBV5-6	NA	TRBJ1-1	CASSKDSTRTEAFF
TRBV20-1	NA	TRBJ2-1	CSAEMSNEQFF
TRBV28	NA	TRBJ2-4	CASRVSGSWDIQYF
TRBV28	NA	TRBJ1-5	CASRDRTQPQHF
TRBV27	NA	TRBJ2-1	CASSHLGSYLNEQFF
TRBV6-5	once	TRBJ2-1	CASSYGLAGEGEQFF
TRBV18	NA	TRBJ2-1	CASSQLNEQFF
TRBV6-5	NA	TRBJ2-1	CASSSYRGYNEQFF
TRBV5-1	NA	NA	CASSPRTGGYEQYF
TRBV2	NA	TRBJ2-3	CASSAARTGQADTQYF
TRBV27	NA	TRBJ2-7	CASSLSYRGRYEQYF
TRBV6-6	NA	TRBJ1-1	CASSLPEAGESTEAFF
TRBV6-5	NA	TRBJ2-7	CASSYGASGRPYEQYF